This paragraph reports one T cell receptor (beta chain). The antigen is unknown. This entry belongs to a study of cytomegalovirus exposure and HLA in healthy donors. The germline CDR1 and CDR2 sequences are MNHEY and SMNVEV (reference sequence). V lost 2 bases to trimming and J lost 3 bases, with 8 bases between them. This CDR3 has 14 amino acids. The PCR employed 60 Vbeta primers together with 13 Jbeta primers. Here immunoSEQ multiplex PCR was the method, and the copy in TCRdb shows in-frame clones only, minus some. The sample records 250,000 to 350,000 clones, 86% being singletons. The study's findings and limits: A link between a missense DCLRE1C variant and TCR beta V- and J-gene trimming emerged from a later analysis. For most TCR beta V segments, an earlier analysis put the productive rate at about 90% or about 30% of the time. Later work associated 16,951 TCR beta sequences with HLA alleles at 0.05 false discovery rate.

What was sequenced was PBMCs. The chain carries TRBV27 and TRBJ1-5; D may be TRBD1 (6 bases). The TCR sequence derives from a man in his forties or fifties in good health and CMV-seropositive. The CDR3 reads CASSLGQSNQPQHF. CDR3 nucleotide sequence: TGTGCCAGCAGTTTAGGACAGTCCAATCAGCCCCAGCATTTT.